Listed below are T cell receptor beta chains from one sample, sequenced in a study of OX40 agonist ivuxolimab in advanced cancers. Libraries were prepared by immunoSEQ multiplex PCR; TCRdb keeps only in-frame clonotypes and omits some of them. Counted here are approximately 40,000 clones, 82% occurring once; the ten biggest clones make up approximately 7.3%. The sequencing here drew on CD4+ or CD8+ T cells sorted from blood, taken in a trial of the OX40 agonist ivuxolimab. The receptors were sampled from an adult with an advanced solid tumor such as melanoma, head and neck, liver or kidney cancer. The CDR3 runs from the conserved cysteine through the conserved F or W. D genes are given only for firm matches. Clone size, where shown, is once, few, many, or a class for clones that have expanded.

V gene	CDR3 length	J gene	clone size	D gene	CDR3 protein	CDR3 DNA
TRBV5-1	13	TRBJ1-1	NA	NA	CASSSVPDTEAFF	TGCGCCAGCAGCTCCGTACCGGACACTGAAGCTTTCTTT
TRBV25-1	16	TRBJ2-5	NA	TRBD2	CASSGLWSRGGETQYF	TGTGCCAGCAGTGGCCTTTGGAGCCGGGGAGGGGAGACCCAGTACTTC
TRBV29-1	14	TRBJ1-2	NA	NA	CSVEPQGQAYGYTF	TGCAGCGTTGAACCGCAGGGCCAGGCCTATGGCTACACCTTC
TRBV4-3	13	TRBJ1-5	NA	NA	CASSQRRDQPQHF	TGCGCCAGCAGCCAACGTCGGGATCAGCCCCAGCATTTT
TRBV7-9	15	TRBJ1-4	NA	NA	CASSPPASANEKLFF	TGTGCCAGCAGCCCTCCGGCTTCGGCTAATGAAAAACTGTTTTTT
TRBV30	14	TRBJ2-7	medium-sized	TRBD1	CAWSQDQGADEQYF	TGTGCCTGGAGTCAGGACCAGGGGGCCGACGAGCAGTACTTC
TRBV9	13	TRBJ1-1	NA	NA	CASSVGRAGEAFF	TGTGCCAGCAGCGTAGGTCGGGCAGGAGAAGCTTTCTTT
TRBV5-1	15	TRBJ1-6	NA	NA	CASRRAQSLNSPLHF	TGCGCCAGCAGGAGAGCACAGTCCCTTAATTCACCCCTCCACTTT
TRBV7-7	13	TRBJ2-5	few	NA	CASSRTDLETQYF	TGTGCCAGCAGCCGTACTGACCTAGAGACCCAGTACTTC
TRBV19	13	TRBJ2-7	NA	TRBD1	CASSVNRGNEQYF	TGTGCCAGTAGTGTGAACAGGGGGAACGAGCAGTACTTC
TRBV2	18	TRBJ2-7	NA	TRBD2	CASSGVWTSGSPGYEQYF	TGTGCCAGCAGTGGGGTTTGGACTAGCGGGAGCCCCGGCTACGAGCAGTACTTC
TRBV4-1	13	TRBJ2-3	NA	NA	CASSQDFPDTQYF	TGCGCCAGCAGCCAAGATTTCCCAGATACGCAGTATTTT
TRBV29-1	9	TRBJ1-1	NA	NA	CSVGRGAFF	TGCAGCGTTGGAAGGGGAGCTTTCTTT
TRBV29-1	13	TRBJ2-2	once	NA	CSVEDNGPGELFF	TGCAGCGTTGAAGATAATGGGCCCGGGGAGCTGTTTTTT
TRBV27	15	TRBJ2-7	NA	TRBD2	CASSFSSGRGYEQYF	TGTGCCAGCAGTTTTTCTAGCGGGAGGGGGTACGAGCAGTACTTC
TRBV20-1	11	TRBJ1-1	NA	NA	CSADPQHEAFF	TGCAGTGCCGACCCCCAACATGAAGCTTTCTTT
TRBV5-4	14	TRBJ2-1	NA	TRBD2	CASRLTSGGSEQFF	TGTGCCAGCAGGCTGACTAGCGGGGGGTCTGAGCAGTTCTTC
TRBV15	14	TRBJ1-2	NA	TRBD1	CATSPDRGGYGYTF	TGTGCCACCAGTCCCGACAGGGGTGGCTATGGCTACACCTTC
TRBV18	12	TRBJ2-7	NA	NA	CASSPTQSEQYF	TGTGCCAGCTCACCGACTCAGTCCGAGCAGTACTTC
TRBV9	13	TRBJ2-1	NA	NA	CASSLADQSEQFF	TGTGCCAGCAGCCTAGCAGACCAGTCTGAGCAGTTCTTC
TRBV9	14	TRBJ1-3	once	NA	CASSVATYGNTIYF	TGTGCCAGCAGCGTAGCCACGTATGGAAACACCATATATTTT
TRBV9	16	TRBJ2-3	NA	NA	CASSVERGPRTDTQYF	TGTGCCAGCAGCGTAGAGAGGGGCCCCCGCACAGATACGCAGTATTTT
TRBV5-8	13	TRBJ2-5	NA	NA	CASSFRRGETQYF	TGTGCCAGCAGCTTTAGGAGGGGAGAGACCCAGTACTTC
TRBV5-5	15	TRBJ2-2	NA	NA	CASSLLTREAGELFF	TGTGCCAGCAGCTTGCTAACGAGAGAGGCCGGGGAGCTGTTTTTT
TRBV18	14	TRBJ1-5	few	NA	CASSPSVGNQPQHF	TGTGCCAGCTCACCATCTGTTGGGAATCAGCCCCAGCATTTT
TRBV30	18	TRBJ1-2	NA	TRBD1	CAWIFRDRGRRFNYGYTF	TGTGCCTGGATCTTCCGGGACAGGGGGCGACGGTTTAACTATGGCTACACCTTC
TRBV14	11	TRBJ2-7	NA	NA	CASSHSYEQYF	TGTGCCAGCAGCCACTCCTACGAGCAGTACTTC
TRBV29-1	11	TRBJ1-2	medium-sized	NA	CSVDQGNGYTF	TGCAGCGTTGATCAGGGTAATGGCTACACCTTC
TRBV10-3	15	TRBJ1-5	NA	NA	CAISESIGGEQPQHF	TGTGCCATCAGTGAGTCGATCGGGGGGGAACAGCCCCAGCATTTT
TRBV30	13	TRBJ1-3	NA	NA	CAWWGSSGNTIYF	TGTGCCTGGTGGGGGAGTAGTGGAAACACCATATATTTT
TRBV14	14	TRBJ1-3	NA	NA	CASSQGHSGNTIYF	TGTGCCAGCAGCCAAGGGCACTCTGGAAACACCATATATTTT
TRBV5-1	14	TRBJ1-2	NA	TRBD1	CASSLAPGGDGYTF	TGCGCCAGCAGCTTGGCCCCAGGGGGAGATGGCTACACCTTC
TRBV19	16	TRBJ2-2	NA	NA	CASSFGFGFSTGELFF	TGTGCCAGTAGTTTCGGCTTCGGGTTCTCCACCGGGGAGCTGTTTTTT
TRBV9	15	TRBJ2-7	NA	NA	CASSVSGTDDNEQYF	TGTGCCAGCAGCGTCTCCGGGACCGACGATAACGAGCAGTACTTC
TRBV7-6	15	TRBJ2-1	NA	TRBD2	CASSLRTSDYNEQFF	TGTGCCAGCAGCTTAAGGACTAGCGACTACAATGAGCAGTTCTTC
TRBV7-9	14	TRBJ1-1	NA	NA	CASSSYQGRTEAFF	TGTGCCAGCAGCTCGTATCAGGGGAGGACTGAAGCTTTCTTT